This TCR beta chain is from a study of beta chain features in type 1 diabetes. Findings and limits, study-wide: Any role of HLA type in TCRB rearrangement remained unresolved here.

This clone was observed a few times. Its antigen remains unknown. Using CD45RO/CCR7/CD25/CD127/CD95/CD27, CD4+ naive, central memory, regulatory and stem cell-like memory cells were sorted. Sorting gave populations that all exceeded 95% purity. CDR1 is SGDLS, CDR2 YYNGEE, per germline. This CDR3 comprises 16 residues. Trimming stripped 0 bases from V and 2 bases from J, with 13 bases between. Expressed TCRB transcripts got sequenced, as all isolated RNA was reverse transcribed. The data were produced by immunoSEQ multiplex PCR, yet TCRdb's version contains in-frame clones alone and is incomplete. The sample has 900,000 or so clones; about a sixth are singletons.

The specimen sequenced was naive CD4+ T cells from blood. The receptor was isolated from a woman aged 18-29 years in good health. V gene TRBV9 combines with J gene TRBJ2-3; perhaps TRBD2 as D (6 bases). CDR3 loop: CASSVGRRDPTDTQYF. The CDR3 bases are TGTGCCAGCAGCGTAGGTCGGCGGGACCCCACAGATACGCAGTATTTT.